This T cell receptor (beta chain) was captured by sequencing in a study of cytomegalovirus exposure and HLA in healthy donors. As for the study in general: For the approximately 390 genotyped donors, approximately 83% fell within the Caucasian-associated ancestry cluster.

In regard to this clone: What it recognizes is unknown.

Donors had nominal health at sampling but likely had unrecorded immune exposures. Study observations and caveats: Equally common other TCR beta chains were less clonally expanded than HLA-associated ones, a later analysis found.

The PCR ran on 60 Vbeta and 13 Jbeta primers. Some clones are missing from TCRdb's copy, which holds only in-frame ones; the method was immunoSEQ multiplex PCR. The data hold 150,000 to 200,000 clones, with roughly 80% observed a single time. This CDR3 has 14 amino acids. The V and J ends lost 2 bases and 3 bases, in that order; junction bases with no gene match: 5. Germline V gene data show CDR1 as SGHDT and CDR2 as YYEEEE. The TCR was taken from a woman aged 45-60 years in good health and CMV-seronegative. The sample was PBMCs. This chain connects TRBV5-6 to TRBJ2-7, with 7 positions matching TRBD1. The CDR3 sequence: CASSFRDSNYEQYF. The CDR3 DNA reads TGTGCCAGCAGCTTCCGGGACAGCAACTACGAGCAGTACTTC.